The rows below give T cell receptor beta chains drawn from one sample of a study of T-cell memory formation after mild COVID-19. TCRdb re-called the 5' RACE reads with MiXCR, one entry per CDR3 protein. The table lists hundreds of thousands of distinct CDR3 sequences, roughly 15% of them singletons, with 20% to 25% in the top ten. Sequencing was performed on PBMCs or a T cell subset sorted from them (not recorded which). These receptors were obtained from a man aged 18 to 30 who had mild COVID-19 (a few samples of this study predate the infection). Cell type and time point are not known. CDR3s include the opening cysteine and the closing phenylalanine or tryptophan. Only part of the rows carry a size: once, few, many, or a class if the clone is expanded.

size	V	length	J	CDR3
many	TRBV7-2	14	TRBJ1-1	CASSPNRQGTEAFF
-	TRBV23-1	14	TRBJ1-5	CASRGQGGNQPQHF
few	TRBV9	17	TRBJ1-2	CASSVAGFFGQGNGYTF
few	TRBV6-6	14	TRBJ1-1	CASSTGRMNTEAFF
once	TRBV6-1	17	TRBJ2-4	CASSEAQGALAKNIQYF
-	TRBV4-3	12	TRBJ1-2	CASLERGNGYTF
-	TRBV6-1	13	TRBJ1-1	CASIRGGGYEAFF
few	TRBV4-3	15	TRBJ1-6	CASSPSLSYNSPLHF
few	TRBV20-1	12	TRBJ2-5	CSARPSQETQYF
few	TRBV7-2	13	TRBJ1-1	CASSDQRNTEAFF
few	TRBV20-1	12	TRBJ1-6	CSARQGNSPLHF
few	TRBV4-2	19	TRBJ2-1	CASSQGPGQGMDSYNEQFF
many	TRBV10-2	12	TRBJ2-1	CASSEGYNEQFF
-	TRBV18	15	TRBJ1-6	CASAPQDRRNSPLHF
-	TRBV5-1	12	TRBJ2-3	CASSLEVDTQYF
-	TRBV10-3	12	TRBJ2-3	CAISARADTQYF
-	TRBV5-4	13	TRBJ2-7	CASSLPRTYEQYF
-	TRBV18	15	TRBJ1-4	CASSPPNEANEKLFF
-	TRBV2	16	TRBJ1-1	CASSDRRRGRSTEAFF
few	TRBV10-1	13	TRBJ2-1	CASSVTRNNEQFF
-	TRBV19	15	TRBJ2-3	CASTPIGLVGDTQYF
-	TRBV5-4	12	TRBJ1-1	CASSLVPGEAFF
-	TRBV7-9	13	TRBJ2-1	CASMTGPVDEQFF
few	TRBV27	16	TRBJ1-1	CASSLWAGLLNTEAFF
-	TRBV18	14	TRBJ1-5	CASSPAGNNQPQHF
few	TRBV21-1	13	TRBJ2-7	CASSAVQVYEQYF
few	TRBV2	13	TRBJ1-5	CASTPDTHQPQHF
-	TRBV10-3	13	TRBJ2-1	CAISEDAGGEQFF
-	TRBV7-9	13	TRBJ1-1	CASSLQQGTEAFF
-	TRBV19	14	TRBJ1-1	CASRWGAMNTEAFF
-	TRBV12-3/TRBV12-4	11	TRBJ2-4	CASSLSNIQYF
-	TRBV12-3/TRBV12-4	14	TRBJ2-2	CASRGQGGTGELFF
few	TRBV12-3/TRBV12-4	15	TRBJ1-6	CASSLGGVRNSPLHF
-	TRBV12-3/TRBV12-4	13	TRBJ2-5	CASRGGQAETQYF
-	TRBV18	16	TRBJ2-3	CASSRQGGGGTDTQYF
many	TRBV5-4	13	TRBJ2-3	CASSLPHEDTQYF
-	TRBV28	14	TRBJ1-5	CASSPDRAVQPQHF
few	TRBV7-2	19	TRBJ2-1	CASSFMERGSPSSYNEQFF
many	TRBV4-2	12	TRBJ2-1	CASSQTGNEQFF
-	TRBV5-1	14	TRBJ1-6	CASSFPEGNSPLHF
-	TRBV5-1	13	TRBJ1-4	CASTYQGNEKLFF
few	TRBV6-1	13	TRBJ2-2	CATGTDNTGELFF
few	TRBV6-4	15	TRBJ2-5	CASSVSGGPQETQYF
few	TRBV18	15	TRBJ2-1	CASSPRWGVYNEQFF
few	TRBV29-1	13	TRBJ2-3	CSVEVSGTDTQYF
few	TRBV12-3/TRBV12-4	14	TRBJ1-1	CASSAPGTGFRLLF
-	TRBV5-6	18	TRBJ2-4	CASSFLSGGLLAKNIQYF
many	TRBV12-3/TRBV12-4	13	TRBJ1-5	CASSLNSNQPQHF